One sample yielded the 25 T cell receptor beta chains listed below, sequenced in a study of T cells after yellow fever vaccination. Each CDR3 protein gets one entry after TCRdb re-called the 5' RACE reads with MiXCR. The sample consists of about 320,000 distinct CDR3 sequences, around 10% of them appearing once. The sample consisted of CD4+ T cells sorted from PBMCs, taken 45 days after the yellow fever booster vaccination. The source of these receptors is a man aged 18-30 years who received the YFV17D yellow fever vaccine.

This clonotype showed up just a few times. This chain uses TRBV6-6 with TRBJ1-4; a possible D gene is TRBD1 (6 bases). Germline assignment: CDR1 MNHNY and CDR2 SVGAGI (reference sequence). The CDR3 loop spans 16 amino acids. The V gene lost 2 bases and the J gene lost 8 bases, with 18 bases spanning the gap. The CDR3 region has the DNA TGTGCCAGCAGTTACACCGGACAGCCGAGCGGAGAAAAACTGTTTTTT. Translating gives CASSYTGQPSGEKLFF.

This clonotype was found a few times. J is TRBJ2-4 and V is TRBV2, with 10 bases identical to TRBD1. Looked up from germline, CDR1 is SNHLY and CDR2 is FYNNEI. This CDR3 has 16 residues. The junction had 13 bases not matched to a gene; V was cut back by 10 bases and J by 4 bases. CDR3: CATHVTGGQGKNIQYF. In DNA, the CDR3 is TGTGCCACGCACGTGACCGGGGGACAGGGGAAAAACATTCAGTACTTC.

About this clonotype itself: This is likely a read error, given that the CDR3 carries no conserved phenylalanine or tryptophan at its end. The J gene is TRBJ2-7, the V gene TRBV11-2, with unresolved D. From germline, CDR1 is SGHAT and CDR2 FQNNGV. V was cut by 5 bases and J by 3 bases, with 11 bases left in between. The CDR3 is 13 residues long. The CDR3 spells CASSRDGFYEQYL. CDR3 sequence (DNA): TGTGCCAGCAGCAGGGATGGATTCTACGAGCAGTACTTA.

This clonotype appeared a few times. The rearrangement joins TRBV6-5 to TRBJ2-1, with TRBD2 identical over 11 bases. Trimming cost V 1 base and J 8 bases; bases outside gene matches: 1. This CDR3 is built from 14 residues. CDR1 and CDR2 (germline): MNHEY, SVGAGI. The CDR3 loop is CASSYLAGGHEQFF. CDR3 DNA sequence: TGTGCCAGCAGTTACTTAGCGGGGGGGCATGAGCAGTTCTTC.

About this clonotype itself: This may stem from a read error, because a much larger clone lies one nucleotide away. The chain links TRBV7-9 to TRBJ1-5, with 7 bases fitting TRBD1. The CDR3 runs 16 residues. V lost 5 bases to trimming and J lost 6 bases; unmatched junction nucleotides: 13. Germline V gene lookup returns CDR1 SEHNR and CDR2 FQNEAQ (reference sequence). The CDR3 bases are TGTGCCAGCAGCGCAGACCGGGACAGCACTACTCAGCCCCAGCATTTT. This translates into CASSADRDSTTQPQHF.

This clonotype was counted at least ten times. The genes are TRBV4-1 and TRBJ2-7; D call uncertain. The CDR3 is made up of 13 amino acids. Germline V gene sequence: CDR1 MGHRA, CDR2 YSYEKL. Trimming stripped 1 base from V and 3 bases from J, with 7 bases between. Here the CDR3 reads CASSQASGYEQYF. CDR3 bases: TGCGCCAGCAGCCAAGCCTCGGGCTACGAGCAGTACTTC.

This chain links TRBV2 with TRBJ1-5; 7 bases fit TRBD1. CDR1 is SNHLY, CDR2 FYNNEI, per germline. This CDR3 has 13 amino acids. V shed 7 bases, J shed 5 bases, and the junction held 5 bases outside the gene matches. The CDR3 region is CASTGQADQPQHF. The CDR3 DNA is TGTGCCAGCACTGGACAGGCTGATCAGCCCCAGCATTTT.

The table lists this clonotype with many counts. The CDR3 DNA sequence: TGTGCCAGCAGCCCAAGACAGGGTGGAAACACCATATATTTT. Translating it yields CASSPRQGGNTIYF. V gene TRBV7-9 combines with J gene TRBJ1-3; 7 bases are shared with TRBD1. V shed 5 bases, J shed 3 bases, and the junction held 4 bases outside the gene matches. From germline, CDR1 is SEHNR and CDR2 FQNEAQ (reference sequence). The CDR3 runs to 14 residues.

V and J are TRBV7-8 and TRBJ1-3, with D unresolved. The CDR3 has 12 amino acids. The germline V and J ends were trimmed by 3 bases and 7 bases, with 7 bases remaining between them. The germline V gene encodes CDR1 SGHVS and CDR2 FQNEAQ. In DNA, the CDR3 is TGTGCCAGCAGCTTTCAACGGAACACCATATATTTT. Residues: CASSFQRNTIYF.

The chain has TRBV5-1 and TRBJ2-5; a weak D match, TRBD1 (6 bases). The length of the CDR3 is 16 residues. The germline V gene has CDR1 SGHRS and CDR2 YFSETQ. The ends were cut back, 4 bases at V and 0 bases at J, with 16 bases in the middle. This chain's CDR3 is CASSRVGHPDQETQYF. DNA for the CDR3: TGCGCCAGCAGCAGAGTGGGACACCCGGACCAAGAGACCCAGTACTTC.

This clonotype occurred many times. The gene calls are TRBV7-9 and TRBJ2-3; D gene uncertain. Trimming shortened V by 8 bases and J by 3 bases, and 18 bases separated the two germline ends. Germline V gives CDR1 SEHNR, CDR2 FQNEAQ (reference sequence). The length of the CDR3 is 15 residues. The CDR3 loop reads CASGPRGFGTDTQYF. The CDR3, as DNA: TGTGCCAGCGGTCCGAGAGGTTTTGGGACAGATACGCAGTATTTT.

This clonotype appeared many times. This chain connects TRBV20-1 to TRBJ2-5, with D perhaps matching TRBD2 (6 bases). Germline V CDR1 and CDR2: DFQATT, SNEGSKA (reference sequence). The V end was cut by 6 bases, the J end by 5 bases, with 13 bases between. The CDR3 is 12 residues long. DNA of the CDR3: TGCAGTGCCGAAGGAGGGTCTGAGACCCAGTACTTC. Translation gives CSAEGGSETQYF.

V and J are TRBV6-5 and TRBJ1-1; the D gene is possibly TRBD1 (5 bases). The CDR3 is 13 amino acids. V gave up 5 bases and J gave up 5 bases, with 12 bases separating them. Germline CDR1 MNHEY, CDR2 SVGAGI. This chain's CDR3 is CASSGGGRTEAFF. DNA of the CDR3: TGTGCCAGCAGTGGGGGTGGTCGGACTGAAGCTTTCTTT.

This clonotype was seen only a few times. The rearrangement joins TRBV7-9 to TRBJ1-1; D is undetermined. Germline CDR1 reads SEHNR; CDR2 reads FQNEAQ (reference sequence). V was cut by 1 base and J by 7 bases, with 7 bases left in between. CDR3 length: 12 residues. The CDR3, as DNA: TGTGCCAGCAGCTTAGTCAGCGGTGAAGCTTTCTTT. Amino acids: CASSLVSGEAFF.

The table lists this clonotype with a few counts. The chain has TRBV12-3 or TRBV12-4 and TRBJ2-3; D is undetermined. This CDR3 is 15 amino acids long. The V end lost 5 bases, the J end lost 8 bases, and 20 bases lay between the germline ends. Written as DNA, the CDR3 is TGTGCCAGCAGTCCGCACCTATTGACTGTGGGTACGCAGTATTTT. Translating gives CASSPHLLTVGTQYF.

V is TRBV9 and J is TRBJ2-1; unclear D gene. Between the trimmed V and J ends, which lost 0 bases and 8 bases, there was a span of 3 bases. Germline V CDR1 and CDR2: SGDLS, YYNGEE. The CDR3 spans 11 residues. CDR3 DNA sequence: TGTGCCAGCAGCGTAGAAGATGAGCAGTTCTTC. Translation gives CASSVEDEQFF. Full variable domain (missing parts from reference TRBV9 and TRBJ2-1): DSGVTQTPKHLITATGQRVTLRCSPRSGDLSVYWYQQSLDQGLQFLIQYYNGEERAKGNILERFSAQQFPDLHSELNLSSLELGDSALYFCASSVEDEQFFGPGTRLTVL.

This clonotype was counted only a few times. This chain uses TRBV20-1 with TRBJ2-3; D unclear. Germline V gene sequence: CDR1 DFQATT, CDR2 SNEGSKA (reference sequence). The CDR3 consists of 13 residues. V lost 5 bases and J lost 0, with 9 bases in between. The CDR3 sequence: CSARSESTDTQYF. CDR3 DNA: TGCAGTGCTCGGTCAGAGAGCACAGATACGCAGTATTTT.

This clonotype has at least ten counts. J is TRBJ2-2 and V is TRBV3-1; possible D gene TRBD1, 6 bases. In germline, CDR1 is LGHDT, CDR2 YNNKEL (reference sequence). The CDR3 is 15 residues long. V dropped 4 bases and J dropped 6 bases, with 15 bases sitting between them. Here the CDR3 reads CASSLTGARAGELFF. The CDR3 DNA follows: TGTGCCAGCAGCCTGACAGGAGCTCGGGCCGGGGAGCTGTTTTTT.

The V and J genes are TRBV20-1 and TRBJ2-5; D remains unclear. The CDR3 is 11 residues long. Trimming cost V 5 bases and J 5 bases, with 9 bases left between them. The germline CDR1 and CDR2 sequences are DFQATT and SNEGSKA (reference sequence). This CDR3 reads CSAWVWETQYF. The CDR3 DNA reads as TGCAGTGCTTGGGTTTGGGAGACCCAGTACTTC.

This chain joins TRBV6-2 or TRBV6-3 and TRBJ1-1, with a weak D call TRBD1 (5 bases). Trimming shortened V by 5 bases and J by 4 bases, and 17 bases separated the two germline ends. Germline lookup yields CDR1 MNHEY and CDR2 SVGEGT. This CDR3 contains 15 residues. The CDR3 coding sequence is TGTGCCAGCAGTAAACCAGGGTTTTCGGTCACTGAAGCTTTCTTT. Translating gives CASSKPGFSVTEAFF.

Ten or more counts support this clonotype. This sequence joins TRBV20-1 and TRBJ2-4; D unclear. Germline V gene sequence: CDR1 DFQATT, CDR2 SNEGSKA (reference sequence). The V gene lost 7 bases and the J gene lost 0 bases, with 10 bases spanning the gap. The CDR3 has 13 amino acids. The DNA of the CDR3 is TGCAGTGACGAACGGGTAGCCAAAAACATTCAGTACTTC. Translated, it gives CSDERVAKNIQYF.

The genes are TRBV11-1 and TRBJ2-4; tentatively, D is TRBD2 (5 bases). V shed 4 bases and J shed 8 bases, with 15 bases lying between them. This CDR3 comprises 14 residues. Germline lookup yields CDR1 SGHAT and CDR2 FQDESV (reference sequence). The CDR3 DNA reads TGTGCCAGCAGCTCCCGGGGAATATCAGACATTCAGTACTTC. Translating gives CASSSRGISDIQYF.

The chain employs TRBV20-1 and TRBJ2-4; tentatively, D is TRBD1 or TRBD2 (5 bases each). V lost 1 base, J lost 16 bases, and 11 bases lay in between. CDR1 DFQATT and CDR2 SNEGSKA come from the germline V gene (reference sequence). This CDR3 is built from 10 residues. In DNA, the CDR3 is TGCAGTGCTAGAGCTTTTCGGGACTACTTC. Its protein product is CSARAFRDYF.

This clonotype was seen a handful of times. The chain couples TRBV7-9 to TRBJ1-3, with 10 bases that match TRBD1. The J segment lost 2 bases and the V segment lost 5 bases, leaving 6 bases of the junction unmatched. Germline V lookup: CDR1 SEHNR, CDR2 FQNEAQ (reference sequence). The CDR3 spans 16 residues. As DNA, the CDR3 is TGTGCCAGCAGCCTGGGACAGGGGATTGCTGGAAACACCATATATTTT. Translation gives CASSLGQGIAGNTIYF.

V usage is TRBV20-1 and J usage is TRBJ2-3, with 8 bases matching TRBD2. V was clipped by 5 bases and J by 0 bases; unmatched bases: 1. This CDR3 region has 13 residues. CDR1 DFQATT and CDR2 SNEGSKA come from the germline V gene (reference sequence). The CDR3: CSAERGSTDTQYF. The CDR3, as DNA: TGCAGTGCTGAGCGGGGGAGCACAGATACGCAGTATTTT.